Listed below are T cell receptor beta chains from one sample, sequenced in a study of cytomegalovirus exposure and HLA in healthy donors. Libraries were prepared by immunoSEQ multiplex PCR; TCRdb keeps only in-frame clonotypes and omits some of them. The data contain around 200,000 clones, roughly four fifths of them singletons. Sequencing input: PBMCs. The receptors originated from a man aged 50-60 years in good health and CMV-seronegative. Each CDR3 is given with its conserved first and last residue. The order of the fields is V gene, J gene, CDR3 length, clone size, D gene, CDR3 protein, CDR3 DNA. A D gene is named only where the DNA matches it firmly. Clone size is not always given. Where it is, it says once, few, many or a class for expanded clones.

v_call: TRBV7-3
j_call: TRBJ2-2
cdr3_length: 14
clone_size: once
d_call: .
cdr3_aa: CASSQTRTHPELFF
cdr3_nt: TGTGCCAGCAGCCAAACCCGGACACACCCGGAGCTGTTTTTT

v_call: TRBV7-3
j_call: TRBJ2-1
cdr3_length: 12
clone_size: .
d_call: .
cdr3_aa: CASSTPLGEQFF
cdr3_nt: TGTGCCAGCAGCACCCCCCTAGGTGAGCAGTTCTTC

v_call: TRBV20-1
j_call: TRBJ1-2
cdr3_length: 11
clone_size: .
d_call: .
cdr3_aa: CSARITYGYTF
cdr3_nt: TGCAGTGCGAGGATCACTTATGGCTACACCTTC

v_call: TRBV28
j_call: TRBJ2-7
cdr3_length: 16
clone_size: .
d_call: .
cdr3_aa: CASSPYTQGNSYEQYF
cdr3_nt: TGTGCCAGCAGTCCTTATACGCAGGGGAACTCCTACGAGCAGTACTTC

v_call: TRBV5-1
j_call: TRBJ1-4
cdr3_length: 17
clone_size: .
d_call: .
cdr3_aa: CASSLISGGRANEKLFF
cdr3_nt: TGCGCCAGCAGCTTGATCTCCGGGGGTAGGGCTAATGAAAAACTGTTTTTT

v_call: TRBV12-5
j_call: TRBJ2-5
cdr3_length: 15
clone_size: .
d_call: .
cdr3_aa: CASGLIQGVYETQYF
cdr3_nt: TGTGCTAGTGGTTTGATACAGGGTGTGTACGAGACCCAGTACTTC

v_call: TRBV29-1
j_call: TRBJ2-5
cdr3_length: 14
clone_size: .
d_call: TRBD2
cdr3_aa: CSVSGTSGQETQYF
cdr3_nt: TGCAGCGTTAGCGGGACTAGCGGACAAGAGACCCAGTACTTC

v_call: TRBV11-3
j_call: TRBJ2-7
cdr3_length: 15
clone_size: .
d_call: TRBD1
cdr3_aa: CASSSSAGTDYEQYF
cdr3_nt: TGTGCCAGCAGCTCCTCTGCCGGGACAGATTACGAGCAGTACTTC

v_call: TRBV12-5
j_call: TRBJ2-1
cdr3_length: 17
clone_size: .
d_call: TRBD2
cdr3_aa: CASGLSRGLAGVDEQFF
cdr3_nt: TGTGCTAGTGGCCTTAGTAGGGGACTAGCGGGAGTAGATGAGCAGTTCTTC

v_call: TRBV19
j_call: TRBJ2-1
cdr3_length: 14
clone_size: .
d_call: TRBD2
cdr3_aa: CASMGLAGFNEQFF
cdr3_nt: TGTGCCAGTATGGGACTAGCGGGGTTTAATGAGCAGTTCTTC

v_call: TRBV7-2
j_call: TRBJ2-1
cdr3_length: 14
clone_size: .
d_call: .
cdr3_aa: CASSTGLYYNEQFF
cdr3_nt: TGTGCCAGCAGCACGGGACTGTACTACAATGAGCAGTTCTTC

v_call: TRBV9
j_call: TRBJ2-7
cdr3_length: 14
clone_size: .
d_call: TRBD1
cdr3_aa: CASSPRTGVDEQYF
cdr3_nt: TGTGCCAGCAGCCCCCGGACAGGGGTCGACGAGCAGTACTTC

v_call: TRBV5-6
j_call: TRBJ1-2
cdr3_length: 13
clone_size: few
d_call: TRBD1
cdr3_aa: CASSLRQGDSYTF
cdr3_nt: TGTGCCAGCAGCTTGAGACAGGGTGACAGCTACACCTTC

v_call: TRBV9
j_call: TRBJ2-5
cdr3_length: 15
clone_size: .
d_call: TRBD2
cdr3_aa: CASSVVSGGRETQYF
cdr3_nt: TGTGCCAGCAGCGTAGTTAGCGGGGGCAGAGAGACCCAGTACTTC

v_call: TRBV5-1
j_call: TRBJ1-5
cdr3_length: 13
clone_size: .
d_call: .
cdr3_aa: CASSPDTNQPQHF
cdr3_nt: TGCGCCAGCAGCCCGGACACTAATCAGCCCCAGCATTTT

v_call: TRBV6-5
j_call: TRBJ1-2
cdr3_length: 14
clone_size: .
d_call: .
cdr3_aa: CASLPTGKLNGYTF
cdr3_nt: TGTGCCAGCCTTCCGACAGGCAAACTTAATGGCTACACCTTC

v_call: TRBV7-2
j_call: TRBJ1-2
cdr3_length: 14
clone_size: .
d_call: TRBD1
cdr3_aa: CASSNRGRRDGYTF
cdr3_nt: TGTGCCAGCAGCAACAGGGGGAGGCGGGATGGCTACACCTTC

v_call: TRBV7-8
j_call: TRBJ1-2
cdr3_length: 15
clone_size: .
d_call: .
cdr3_aa: CASSPLRQPRNGYTF
cdr3_nt: TGTGCCAGCAGCCCCCTGAGGCAGCCTAGGAATGGCTACACCTTC

v_call: TRBV18
j_call: TRBJ2-7
cdr3_length: 15
clone_size: .
d_call: TRBD2
cdr3_aa: CASSPLGLAGDEQYF
cdr3_nt: TGTGCCAGCTCACCACTTGGACTAGCGGGGGACGAGCAGTACTTC

v_call: TRBV28
j_call: TRBJ1-2
cdr3_length: 14
clone_size: once
d_call: .
cdr3_aa: CASGLPQTGYGYTF
cdr3_nt: TGTGCCAGCGGCCTCCCCCAGACAGGTTATGGCTACACCTTC

v_call: TRBV4-2
j_call: TRBJ1-1
cdr3_length: 15
clone_size: few
d_call: .
cdr3_aa: CASSRQVGRGTEAFF
cdr3_nt: TGTGCCAGCAGCCGACAGGTCGGCAGAGGCACTGAAGCTTTCTTT

v_call: TRBV11-2
j_call: TRBJ1-4
cdr3_length: 14
clone_size: .
d_call: TRBD1
cdr3_aa: CASSNRGLDEKLFF
cdr3_nt: TGTGCCAGCAGCAACAGGGGCCTGGATGAAAAACTGTTTTTT

v_call: TRBV7-2
j_call: TRBJ1-6
cdr3_length: 17
clone_size: .
d_call: .
cdr3_aa: CASSLLRGSSYNSPLHF
cdr3_nt: TGTGCCAGCAGCTTATTGCGGGGGAGCTCCTATAATTCACCCCTCCACTTT

v_call: TRBV11-2
j_call: TRBJ2-3
cdr3_length: 16
clone_size: .
d_call: .
cdr3_aa: CASSLDLGGGTDTQYF
cdr3_nt: TGTGCCAGCAGCTTAGATTTAGGGGGAGGCACAGATACGCAGTATTTT

v_call: TRBV11-1
j_call: TRBJ2-3
cdr3_length: 16
clone_size: .
d_call: TRBD2
cdr3_aa: CASSLAGGGAEDTQYF
cdr3_nt: TGTGCCAGCAGCTTAGCCGGCGGGGGGGCAGAGGATACGCAGTATTTT

v_call: TRBV7-2
j_call: TRBJ2-5
cdr3_length: 14
clone_size: once
d_call: TRBD2
cdr3_aa: CASSLFSGHETQYF
cdr3_nt: TGTGCCAGCAGTTTATTTAGCGGGCACGAGACCCAGTACTTC

v_call: TRBV19
j_call: TRBJ1-2
cdr3_length: 13
clone_size: .
d_call: TRBD1
cdr3_aa: CASSVQGGYGYTF
cdr3_nt: TGTGCCAGTTCTGTACAGGGGGGCTATGGCTACACCTTC

v_call: TRBV5-4
j_call: TRBJ2-3
cdr3_length: 17
clone_size: once
d_call: TRBD2
cdr3_aa: CASSTGLAGVVTDTQYF
cdr3_nt: TGTGCCAGCAGCACTGGGCTAGCGGGAGTGGTCACAGATACGCAGTATTTT

v_call: TRBV7-2
j_call: TRBJ2-7
cdr3_length: 13
clone_size: .
d_call: .
cdr3_aa: CASSLSIQDREDF
cdr3_nt: TGTGCCAGCAGCTTAAGTATACAGGACCGCGAGGACTTC

v_call: TRBV6-1
j_call: TRBJ2-2
cdr3_length: 14
clone_size: few
d_call: TRBD1
cdr3_aa: CASRGQGSAGELFF
cdr3_nt: TGTGCCAGCAGGGGACAGGGGAGCGCCGGGGAGCTGTTTTTT

v_call: TRBV7-2
j_call: TRBJ2-2
cdr3_length: 14
clone_size: few
d_call: .
cdr3_aa: CASSLGGFTGELFF
cdr3_nt: TGTGCCAGCAGCTTAGGAGGGTTCACCGGGGAGCTGTTTTTT

v_call: TRBV29-1
j_call: TRBJ1-2
cdr3_length: 11
clone_size: .
d_call: .
cdr3_aa: CSAGGDYGYTF
cdr3_nt: TGCAGCGCTGGGGGGGACTATGGCTACACCTTC

v_call: TRBV11-2
j_call: TRBJ1-2
cdr3_length: 16
clone_size: .
d_call: TRBD1
cdr3_aa: CASSPGGQGFNYGYTF
cdr3_nt: TGTGCCAGCAGCCCGGGGGGACAGGGTTTTAACTATGGCTACACCTTC

v_call: TRBV7-2
j_call: TRBJ2-5
cdr3_length: 15
clone_size: .
d_call: .
cdr3_aa: CASSTRFPARETQYF
cdr3_nt: TGTGCCAGCAGCACCAGATTCCCGGCGCGGGAGACCCAGTACTTC